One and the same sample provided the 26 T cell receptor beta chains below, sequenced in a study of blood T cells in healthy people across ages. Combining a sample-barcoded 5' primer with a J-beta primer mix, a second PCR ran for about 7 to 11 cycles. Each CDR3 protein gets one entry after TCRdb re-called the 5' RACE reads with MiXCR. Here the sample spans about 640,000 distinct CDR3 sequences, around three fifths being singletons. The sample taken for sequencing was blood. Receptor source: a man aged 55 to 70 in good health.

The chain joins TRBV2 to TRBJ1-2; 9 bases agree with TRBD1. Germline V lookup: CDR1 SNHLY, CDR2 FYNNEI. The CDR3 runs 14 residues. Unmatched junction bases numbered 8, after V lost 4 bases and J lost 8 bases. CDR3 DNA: TGTGCCAGCAGTGGATCAACAGGGGGCTTGGGCTACACCTTC. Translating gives CASSGSTGGLGYTF.

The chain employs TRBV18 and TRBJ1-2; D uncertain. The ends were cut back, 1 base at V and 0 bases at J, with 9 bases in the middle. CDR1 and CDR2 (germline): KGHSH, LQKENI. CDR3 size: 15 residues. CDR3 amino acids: CASSPQGASNYGYTF. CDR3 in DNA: TGTGCCAGCTCACCACAGGGAGCCTCTAACTATGGCTACACCTTC.

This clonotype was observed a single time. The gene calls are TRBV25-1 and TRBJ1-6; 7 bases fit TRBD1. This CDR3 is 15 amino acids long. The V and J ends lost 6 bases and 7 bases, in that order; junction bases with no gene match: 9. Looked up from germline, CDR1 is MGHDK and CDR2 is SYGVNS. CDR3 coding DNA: TGTGCCAGCAGGCAAACCGGGACAGCAAATTCACCCCTCCACTTT. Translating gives CASRQTGTANSPLHF. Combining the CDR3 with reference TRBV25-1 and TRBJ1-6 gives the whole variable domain EADIYQTPRYLVIGTGKKITLECSQTMGHDKMYWYQQDPGMELHLIHYSYGVNSTEKGDLSSESTVSRIRTEHFPLTLESARPSHTSQYLCASRQTGTANSPLHFGNGTRLTVT.

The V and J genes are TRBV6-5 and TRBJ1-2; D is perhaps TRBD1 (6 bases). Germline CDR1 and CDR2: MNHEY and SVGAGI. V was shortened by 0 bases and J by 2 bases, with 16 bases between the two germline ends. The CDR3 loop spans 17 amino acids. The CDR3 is CASSYSNVGGLNYGYTF. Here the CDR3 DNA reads TGTGCCAGCAGTTACTCGAACGTAGGGGGGCTAAACTATGGCTACACCTTC.

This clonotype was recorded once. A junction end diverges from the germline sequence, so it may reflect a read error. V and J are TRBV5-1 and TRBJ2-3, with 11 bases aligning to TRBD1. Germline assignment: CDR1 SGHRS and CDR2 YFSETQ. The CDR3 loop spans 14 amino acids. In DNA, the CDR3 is TGCACCAGCAGCTTGGGGACAGGGGGAGATACGCAGTATTTT. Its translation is CTSSLGTGGDTQYF. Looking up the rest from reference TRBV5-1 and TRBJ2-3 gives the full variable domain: KAGVTQTPRYLIKTRGQQVTLSCSPISGHRSVSWYQQTPGQGLQFLFEYFSETQRNKGNFPGRFSGRQFSNSRSEMNVSTLELGDSALYLCTSSLGTGGDTQYFGPGTRLTVL.

The CDR3, as DNA: TGCAGTGCCGCCGGGACCACAGATACGCAGTATTTT. Translation: CSAAGTTDTQYF. The chain recombines TRBV20-1 with TRBJ2-3, with D perhaps given as TRBD1 or TRBD2 (5 bases each). V dropped 6 bases and J dropped 2 bases, with 9 bases sitting between them. Germline V gene sequence: CDR1 DFQATT, CDR2 SNEGSKA (reference sequence). This CDR3 is 12 amino acids long.

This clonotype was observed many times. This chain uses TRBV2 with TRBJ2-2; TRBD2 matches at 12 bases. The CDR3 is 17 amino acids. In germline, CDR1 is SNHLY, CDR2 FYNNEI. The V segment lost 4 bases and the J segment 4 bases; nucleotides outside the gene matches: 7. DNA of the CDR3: TGTGCCAGCAGTGTTACTAGCGGGGGGTTGTTCACCGGGGAGCTGTTTTTT. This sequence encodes CASSVTSGGLFTGELFF.

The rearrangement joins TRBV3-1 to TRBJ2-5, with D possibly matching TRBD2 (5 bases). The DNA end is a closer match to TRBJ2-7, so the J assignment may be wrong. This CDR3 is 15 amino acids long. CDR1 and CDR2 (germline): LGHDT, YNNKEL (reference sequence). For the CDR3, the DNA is TGTGCCAGCAGCCAAGGTGGAGGAAACGGCGGCGAGCAGTACTTC. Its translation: CASSQGGGNGGEQYF.

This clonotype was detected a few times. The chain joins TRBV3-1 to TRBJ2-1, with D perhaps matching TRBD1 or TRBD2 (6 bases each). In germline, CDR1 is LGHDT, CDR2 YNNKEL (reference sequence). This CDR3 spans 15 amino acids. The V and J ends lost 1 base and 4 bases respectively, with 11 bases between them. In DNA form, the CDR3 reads TGTGCCAGCAGCCAAGGGGGAGGACAGTACAATGAGCAGTTCTTC. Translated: CASSQGGGQYNEQFF.

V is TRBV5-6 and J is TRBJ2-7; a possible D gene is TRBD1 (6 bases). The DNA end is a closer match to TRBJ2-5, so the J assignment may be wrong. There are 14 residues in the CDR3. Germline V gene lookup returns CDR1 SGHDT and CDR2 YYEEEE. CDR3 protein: CASSLGQVKGTQYF. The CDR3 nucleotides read TGTGCCAGCAGCTTGGGACAGGTGAAAGGGACCCAGTACTTC.

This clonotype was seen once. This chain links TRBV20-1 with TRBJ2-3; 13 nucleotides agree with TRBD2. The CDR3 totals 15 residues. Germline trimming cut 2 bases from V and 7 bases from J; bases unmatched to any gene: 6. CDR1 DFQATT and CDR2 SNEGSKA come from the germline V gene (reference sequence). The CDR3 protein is CSARRLAGGGNTQYF. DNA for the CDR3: TGCAGTGCTAGAAGACTAGCGGGGGGAGGGAATACGCAGTATTTT.

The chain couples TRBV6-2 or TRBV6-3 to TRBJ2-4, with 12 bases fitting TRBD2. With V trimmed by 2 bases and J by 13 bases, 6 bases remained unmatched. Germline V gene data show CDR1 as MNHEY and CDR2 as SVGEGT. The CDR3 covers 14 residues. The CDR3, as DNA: TGTGCCAGCAGTTACAAGCGGACTAGCGGGGAGCAGTACTTC. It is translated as CASSYKRTSGEQYF.

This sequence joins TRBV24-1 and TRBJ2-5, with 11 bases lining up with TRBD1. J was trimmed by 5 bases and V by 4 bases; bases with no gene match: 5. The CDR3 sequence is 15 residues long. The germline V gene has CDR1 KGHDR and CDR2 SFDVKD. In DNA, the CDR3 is TGTGCCACCAGTGAGGGACAGGGGGTGTCGGAGACCCAGTACTTC. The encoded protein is CATSEGQGVSETQYF.

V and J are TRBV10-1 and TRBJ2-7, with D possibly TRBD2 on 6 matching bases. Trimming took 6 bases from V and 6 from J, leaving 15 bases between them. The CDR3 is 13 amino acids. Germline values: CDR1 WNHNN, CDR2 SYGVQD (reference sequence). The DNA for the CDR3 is TGCGCCAGCAGCGTATCCGGGGGAACCGAGCAGTACTTC. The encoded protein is CASSVSGGTEQYF.

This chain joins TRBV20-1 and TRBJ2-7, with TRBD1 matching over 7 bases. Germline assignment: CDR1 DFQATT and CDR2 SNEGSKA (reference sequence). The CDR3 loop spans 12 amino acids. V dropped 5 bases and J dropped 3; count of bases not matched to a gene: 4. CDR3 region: CSASGQNYEQYF. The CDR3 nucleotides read TGCAGTGCTTCGGGACAGAACTACGAGCAGTACTTC.

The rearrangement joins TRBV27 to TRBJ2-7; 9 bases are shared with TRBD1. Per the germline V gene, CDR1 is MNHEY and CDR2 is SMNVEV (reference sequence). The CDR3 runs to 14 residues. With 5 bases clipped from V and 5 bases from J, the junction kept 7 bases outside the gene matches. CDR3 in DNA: TGTGCCAGCAGTGTTGGGACAGGGTTGAACGAGCAGTACTTC. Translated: CASSVGTGLNEQYF.

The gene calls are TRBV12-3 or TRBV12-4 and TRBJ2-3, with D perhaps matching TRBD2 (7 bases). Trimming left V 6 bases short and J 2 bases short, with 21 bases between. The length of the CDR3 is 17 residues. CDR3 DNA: TGTGCCAGCAGCCCTGGGAGGGGGGCCGTCTCCACAGATACGCAGTATTTT. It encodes CASSPGRGAVSTDTQYF.

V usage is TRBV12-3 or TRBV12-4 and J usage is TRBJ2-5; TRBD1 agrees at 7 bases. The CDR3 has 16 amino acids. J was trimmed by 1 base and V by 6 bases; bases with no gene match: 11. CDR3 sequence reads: CASSPPGQIFQETQYF. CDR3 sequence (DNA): TGTGCCAGCAGCCCTCCGGGACAGATATTCCAAGAGACCCAGTACTTC.

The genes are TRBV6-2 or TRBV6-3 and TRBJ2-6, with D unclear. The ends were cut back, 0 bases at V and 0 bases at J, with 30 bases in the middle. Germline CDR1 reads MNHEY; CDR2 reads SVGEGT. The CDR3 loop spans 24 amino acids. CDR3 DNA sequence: TGTGCCAGCAGTTACTCCGACCTCGGGCTGTCTCGGCTGCGTCCCCGCTCTGGGGCCAACGTCCTGACTTTC. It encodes CASSYSDLGLSRLRPRSGANVLTF.

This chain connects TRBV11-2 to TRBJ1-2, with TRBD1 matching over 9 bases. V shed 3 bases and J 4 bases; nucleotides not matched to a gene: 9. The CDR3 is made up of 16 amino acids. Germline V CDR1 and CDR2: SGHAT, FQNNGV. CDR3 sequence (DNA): TGTGCCAGCAGCTTGAACAGGGGGCGTCCTCCCTATGGCTACACCTTC. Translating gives CASSLNRGRPPYGYTF.

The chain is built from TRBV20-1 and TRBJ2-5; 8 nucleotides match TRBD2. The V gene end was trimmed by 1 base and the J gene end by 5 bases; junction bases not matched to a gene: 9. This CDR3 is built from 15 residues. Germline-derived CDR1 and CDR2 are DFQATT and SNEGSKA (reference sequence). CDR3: CSARALRLAGETQYF. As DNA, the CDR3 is TGCAGTGCTAGAGCCCTACGTCTAGCGGGCGAGACCCAGTACTTC.

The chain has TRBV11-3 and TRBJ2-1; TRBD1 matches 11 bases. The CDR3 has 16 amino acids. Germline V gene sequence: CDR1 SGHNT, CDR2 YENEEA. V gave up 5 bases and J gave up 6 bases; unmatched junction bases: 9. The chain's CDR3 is CASSTQAGTGGNEQFF. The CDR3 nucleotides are TGTGCCAGCAGCACGCAAGCCGGGACAGGGGGCAATGAGCAGTTCTTC.

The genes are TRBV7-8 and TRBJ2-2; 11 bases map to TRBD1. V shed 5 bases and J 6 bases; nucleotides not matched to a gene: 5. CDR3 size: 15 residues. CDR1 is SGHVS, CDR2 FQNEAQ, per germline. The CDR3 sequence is CASSARTGGSGELFF. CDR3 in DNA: TGTGCCAGCAGCGCCCGGACAGGGGGCTCCGGGGAGCTGTTTTTT.

CDR3 sequence (DNA): TGCAGTGCTCAGGGGACACTAGCGGAAGTCACAGATACGCAGTATTTT. Translating gives CSAQGTLAEVTDTQYF. The chain links TRBV20-1 to TRBJ2-3, with 8 bases aligning to TRBD2. V dropped 5 bases and J dropped 2; count of bases not matched to a gene: 12. The CDR3 spans 16 residues. Germline lookup yields CDR1 DFQATT and CDR2 SNEGSKA (reference sequence).

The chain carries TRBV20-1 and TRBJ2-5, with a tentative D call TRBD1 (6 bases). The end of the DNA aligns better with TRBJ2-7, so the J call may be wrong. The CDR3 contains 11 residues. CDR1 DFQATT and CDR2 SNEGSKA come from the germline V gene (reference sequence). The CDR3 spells CSATPDSEQYF. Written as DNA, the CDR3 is TGCAGTGCTACCCCGGACAGCGAGCAGTACTTC.

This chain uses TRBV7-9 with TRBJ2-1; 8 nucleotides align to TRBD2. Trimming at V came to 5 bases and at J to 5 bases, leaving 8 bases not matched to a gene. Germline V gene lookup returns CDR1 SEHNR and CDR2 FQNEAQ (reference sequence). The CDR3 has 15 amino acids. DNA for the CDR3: TGTGCCAGCAGCGGTGCAGCGGGGGTAGACAATGAGCAGTTCTTC. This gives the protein CASSGAAGVDNEQFF.